The 24 T cell receptor beta chains in this list originate from one sample, sequenced in a study of OX40 agonist ivuxolimab in advanced cancers. TCRdb's table, derived via immunoSEQ multiplex PCR, lists solely in-frame clones and lacks some. This sample has under 90,000 clones; about nine tenths occur once, and the top ten carry around 0.19%. The sequencing here drew on CD4+ or CD8+ T cells sorted from blood, taken in a trial of the OX40 agonist ivuxolimab. Receptors were obtained from an adult with an advanced solid tumor such as melanoma, head and neck, liver or kidney cancer.

The V gene is TRBV4-1, the J gene TRBJ1-2, with TRBD1 matching 7 bases. The CDR3 has 15 residues. Looked up from germline, CDR1 is MGHRA and CDR2 is YSYEKL. Unmatched junction bases numbered 11, after V lost 6 bases and J lost 4 bases. CDR3 in DNA: TGCGCCAGCAGTAACAGGGGAGCGGGAGTCTATGGCTACACCTTC. Amino acid sequence: CASSNRGAGVYGYTF.

CDR3 in amino acids: CASSLLGVVGTGELFF. DNA of the CDR3: TGCGCCAGCAGCTTGTTAGGGGTAGTGGGCACCGGGGAGCTGTTTTTT. The chain recombines TRBV5-1 with TRBJ2-2; possibly TRBD1 for D (5 bases). The germline V gene has CDR1 SGHRS and CDR2 YFSETQ. V lost 1 base to trimming and J lost 4 bases, with 14 bases between them. CDR3 size: 16 residues.

The chain links TRBV10-3 to TRBJ2-7; TRBD1 matches 10 bases. Germline CDR1 reads ENHRY; CDR2 reads SYGVKD. V lost 4 bases and J lost 5; bases outside the gene matches: 8. CDR3 length: 15 amino acids. The CDR3 protein is CAISGGGQGFNEQYF. The CDR3 coding sequence is TGTGCCATCAGTGGGGGGGGACAGGGGTTTAACGAGCAGTACTTC.

This clone was picked up a small number of times. The J gene is TRBJ2-2, the V gene TRBV7-9; tentatively, D is TRBD1 (6 bases). Trimming took off 2 bases at V and 6 bases at J, with 16 bases between the two ends. Germline loops: CDR1 SEHNR, CDR2 FQNEAQ (reference sequence). The CDR3 runs to 16 residues. The CDR3: CASSLLRQVHAGELFF. The CDR3 DNA sequence: TGTGCCAGCAGCTTACTCCGACAGGTTCACGCCGGGGAGCTGTTTTTT.

The chain carries TRBV4-2 and TRBJ2-7, with TRBD2 matching over 12 bases. The V gene's germline CDR1 is LGHNA and CDR2 YNFKEQ. J was trimmed by 2 bases and V by 0 bases; bases with no gene match: 2. The CDR3 has 16 residues. The DNA of the CDR3 is TGTGCCAGCAGCCAAGATTGGACTAGCGGGACCTACGAGCAGTACTTC. Protein product: CASSQDWTSGTYEQYF.

The V and J genes are TRBV18 and TRBJ1-2; possible D gene TRBD1, 5 bases. V was trimmed by 2 bases and J by 13 bases, leaving 17 bases between them. The CDR3 has 13 amino acids. CDR1 is KGHSH and CDR2 is LQKENI in the germline V gene. This chain's CDR3 is CASSPGRAVVGTF. The CDR3 coding sequence is TGTGCCAGCTCACCAGGCAGGGCAGTCGTAGGCACCTTC. The whole variable domain, filled in from reference TRBV18 and TRBJ1-2, reads NAGVMQNPRHLVRRRGQEARLRCSPMKGHSHVYWYRQLPEEGLKFMVYLQKENIIDESGMPKERFSAEFPKEGPSILRIQQVVRGDSAAYFCASSPGRAVVGTFGSGTRLTVV.

V gene TRBV5-1 combines with J gene TRBJ2-7; D is ambiguous. There are 15 residues in the CDR3. Germline V CDR1 and CDR2: SGHRS, YFSETQ. Trimming cost V 0 bases and J 4 bases, with 14 bases left between them. In nucleotides, the CDR3 is TGCGCCAGCAGCTTGGCCGGTAGCACGTGGTACGAGCAGTACTTC. Residues: CASSLAGSTWYEQYF. Together with reference TRBV5-1 and TRBJ2-7, the CDR3 gives the full variable domain: KAGVTQTPRYLIKTRGQQVTLSCSPISGHRSVSWYQQTPGQGLQFLFEYFSETQRNKGNFPGRFSGRQFSNSRSEMNVSTLELGDSALYLCASSLAGSTWYEQYFGPGTRLTVT.

The chain carries TRBV4-1 and TRBJ2-5; 7 bases fit TRBD1. In germline, CDR1 is MGHRA, CDR2 YSYEKL. This CDR3 comprises 14 residues. The J segment lost 11 bases and the V segment lost 4 bases, leaving 13 bases of the junction unmatched. CDR3 amino acids: CASSPGLGQGEQYF. CDR3 nucleotides: TGCGCCAGCAGCCCTGGCTTAGGGCAGGGGGAGCAGTACTTC.

This rearrangement joins TRBV7-3 to TRBJ2-7; D call uncertain. The CDR3 is made up of 15 amino acids. Trimming removed 2 bases at V and 0 bases at J, with 11 bases between. CDR1 is SGHTA and CDR2 is FQGTGA in the germline V gene. The CDR3 sequence: CASSLGALSSYEQYF. The CDR3 DNA is TGTGCCAGCAGCTTAGGTGCCTTGAGCTCCTACGAGCAGTACTTC.

The V call is TRBV6-6, the J call TRBJ1-1; 7 bases line up with TRBD1. The CDR3 runs 12 residues. Per the germline V gene, CDR1 is MNHNY and CDR2 is SVGAGI (reference sequence). V lost 2 bases to trimming and J lost 10 bases; unmatched junction nucleotides: 4. The CDR3 sequence: CASSYVGDRAFF. CDR3 DNA: TGTGCCAGCAGTTACGTTGGGGACAGAGCTTTCTTT.

This clone occurred once. The V gene is TRBV7-9, the J gene TRBJ2-1; D may correspond to TRBD1 or TRBD2 (5 bases each). The germline V gene has CDR1 SEHNR and CDR2 FQNEAQ (reference sequence). The ends were cut back, 3 bases at V and 6 bases at J, with 9 bases in the middle. This CDR3 has 13 amino acids. The CDR3 loop reads CASSLSGANEQFF. Here the CDR3 DNA reads TGTGCCAGCAGCTTGTCCGGGGCCAATGAGCAGTTCTTC.

This clone occurred once. This rearrangement joins TRBV4-1 to TRBJ1-1, with D possibly matching TRBD1 (5 bases). Trimming removed 1 base at V and 7 bases at J, with 13 bases between. CDR1 and CDR2 (germline): MGHRA, YSYEKL. The CDR3 covers 14 residues. CDR3 in amino acids: CASSQVGRVSEAFF. The CDR3 DNA is TGCGCCAGCAGCCAAGTAGGCAGGGTCAGTGAAGCTTTCTTT.

This clone was seen more than once but under ten times. The chain is built from TRBV7-6 and TRBJ1-4; D call uncertain. Germline loops: CDR1 SGHVS, CDR2 FNYEAQ. The ends were cut back, 5 bases at V and 1 base at J, with 11 bases in the middle. The CDR3 is 15 amino acids. The CDR3 loop is CASSPRAGTNEKLFF. The CDR3 coding sequence is TGTGCCAGCAGCCCCCGGGCTGGAACTAATGAAAAACTGTTTTTT. Full variable domain (missing parts from reference TRBV7-6 and TRBJ1-4): GAGVSQSPRYKVTKRGQDVALRCDPISGHVSLYWYRQALGQGPEFLTYFNYEAQQDKSGLPNDRFSAERPEGSISTLTIQRTEQRDSAMYRCASSPRAGTNEKLFFGSGTQLSVL.

This sequence joins TRBV2 and TRBJ2-3; D gene uncertain. CDR3 length equals 14 residues. Per germline, CDR1 SNHLY and CDR2 FYNNEI. The germline V and J ends were trimmed by 7 bases and 4 bases, with 15 bases remaining between them. CDR3 nucleotides: TGTGCCAGCACTATTTTCGCGTCAGCAGATACGCAGTATTTT. It codes for CASTIFASADTQYF.

This clone has a single count. V usage is TRBV11-2 and J usage is TRBJ2-3, with 11 bases lining up with TRBD2. The CDR3 has 15 amino acids. The germline gives CDR1 SGHAT, CDR2 FQNNGV. The V gene end was trimmed by 0 bases and the J gene end by 4 bases; junction bases not matched to a gene: 0. The CDR3 DNA follows: TGTGCCAGCAGCTTAGATAGCGGGGGGGCAGATACGCAGTATTTT. It codes for CASSLDSGGADTQYF.

The sample holds one count of this clone. The CDR3 loop is CASRTIGGYGEAFF. The CDR3 coding sequence is TGTGCCAGTAGGACAATCGGGGGATATGGTGAAGCTTTCTTT. V and J are TRBV19 and TRBJ1-1; TRBD1 is a possible D gene (5 bases). Germline V gene sequence: CDR1 LNHDA, CDR2 SQIVND (reference sequence). The ends were cut back, 6 bases at V and 7 bases at J, with 18 bases in the middle. There are 14 residues in the CDR3.

Written as DNA, the CDR3 is TGTGCCAGCAGCCCGCGGACAGGTACGATGAACACTGAAGCTTTCTTT. Translation gives CASSPRTGTMNTEAFF. This chain connects TRBV7-8 to TRBJ1-1; 7 bases are a match to TRBD1. Germline V CDR1 and CDR2: SGHVS, FQNEAQ. This CDR3 contains 16 residues. V shed 5 bases and J 0 bases; nucleotides not matched to a gene: 9.

The J gene is TRBJ2-3, the V gene TRBV30, with D perhaps TRBD2 (6 bases). The CDR3 contains 11 residues. Germline CDR1 reads GTSNPN; CDR2 reads SVGIG (reference sequence). Trimming pared 0 bases from V and 12 bases from J, leaving 10 bases between. The chain's CDR3 is CAWSVRGNQYF. Written as DNA, the CDR3 is TGTGCCTGGAGTGTACGGGGGAATCAGTATTTT.

This clone was counted a single time. Other nucleotide sequences in the sample specify the same CDR3. The chain has TRBV5-1 and TRBJ2-3, with D unclear. The CDR3 runs to 11 residues. The germline CDR1 and CDR2 sequences are SGHRS and YFSETQ. Deletions cut 5 bases from V and 2 bases from J, with 3 bases between. The CDR3: CASSHTDTQYF. CDR3 coding DNA: TGCGCCAGCAGTCACACAGATACGCAGTATTTT.

The chain is built from TRBV5-6 and TRBJ1-3; D call uncertain. CDR3 length equals 16 residues. Trimming stripped 4 bases from V and 4 bases from J, with 18 bases between. CDR1 SGHDT and CDR2 YYEEEE come from the germline V gene. Here the CDR3 reads CASSQTTKPTGNTIYF. The CDR3 DNA reads TGTGCCAGCAGCCAGACGACAAAGCCGACGGGAAACACCATATATTTT.

The V call is TRBV30, the J call TRBJ2-2, with TRBD2 matching 11 bases. The trim removed 2 bases at V and 1 base at J, leaving 12 bases unmatched. CDR1 is GTSNPN, CDR2 SVGIG, per germline (reference sequence). This CDR3 contains 19 residues. DNA of the CDR3: TGTGCCTGGAGTTGGAGGAGACTAGCGGGATTTGGGAACACCGGGGAGCTGTTTTTT. The encoded protein is CAWSWRRLAGFGNTGELFF.

The gene calls are TRBV6-5 and TRBJ2-7, with a possible D match to TRBD1 (5 bases). Germline-derived CDR1 and CDR2 are MNHEY and SVGAGI. CDR3 length equals 13 residues. Trimming removed 2 bases at V and 6 bases at J, with 11 bases between. The CDR3 protein is CASSYTTGAEQYF. CDR3 sequence (DNA): TGTGCCAGCAGTTACACCACAGGCGCCGAGCAGTACTTC.

The chain links TRBV6-6 to TRBJ2-2; D is possibly TRBD1 (6 bases). The CDR3 extends over 14 amino acids. Germline V gives CDR1 MNHNY, CDR2 SVGAGI (reference sequence). Trimming pared 5 bases from V and 7 bases from J, leaving 14 bases between. CDR3 sequence: CASSRQVLDGELFF. The CDR3 nucleotides are TGTGCCAGCAGTCGACAGGTTTTAGACGGGGAGCTGTTTTTT.

A remark on this clone: The junction does not match germline at one end; this may be a read error. The chain uses TRBV7-8 and TRBJ1-1, with D possibly matching TRBD1 (5 bases). Per germline, CDR1 SGHVS and CDR2 FQNEAQ. The CDR3 runs to 19 residues. CDR3 residues: CAGSLGSDSIVGRDTEAFF. The CDR3 DNA sequence: TGTGCCGGCAGCCTAGGAAGTGACAGTATTGTCGGTCGAGACACTGAAGCTTTCTTT.